A selection of T cell receptor beta chains follows, all from one sample in a study of neurological immune-mediated disorders. TCRdb reprocessed the 5' RACE reads via MiXCR and lists one record per CDR3 protein. Altogether roughly 40,000 distinct CDR3 sequences are present, roughly 2.5% being singletons, with the ten largest covering approximately 2.4%. Sequences were obtained from PBMCs. These receptors were taken from a man between 50 and 59 years old with multiple sclerosis. Each CDR3 is given with its conserved first and last residue. Each record gives: D gene, J gene, V gene, clone size, CDR3 DNA, CDR3 protein. A D gene is named only where the DNA matches it firmly. Expanded clones get a size class; other rows say once, few or many, or leave the size out.

>TRBD2|TRBJ2-5|TRBV20-1|few
TGCAGTGCTAGGGCCGGGACTAGGAAAGATACCCAGTACTTC
CSARAGTRKDTQYF
>-|TRBJ2-1|TRBV21-1|many
TGTGCCAGCCCCGAGAACATTTACAATGAGCAGTTCTTC
CASPENIYNEQFF
>TRBD1|TRBJ1-5|TRBV20-1|many
TGCAGTGCCCAAAGTCCAGGGGGGGGACAGCCCCAGCATTTT
CSAQSPGGGQPQHF
>-|TRBJ1-2|TRBV3-1|many
TGTGCCAGCAGCCAAGTGGACTATGGCTACACCTTC
CASSQVDYGYTF
>-|TRBJ1-3|TRBV20-1|many
TGCAGTGCGCCAGGGACACCTGGAAACACCATATATTTT
CSAPGTPGNTIYF
>TRBD1|TRBJ2-2|TRBV14|many
TGTGCCAGCAGCCAAGATATAAGGACAGGGTGGACCGGGGAGCTGTTTTTT
CASSQDIRTGWTGELFF
>-|TRBJ2-7|TRBV3-1|many
TGTGCCAGCAGCCTCGGATCCGGGACTGGCGCCTACGAGCAGTACTTC
CASSLGSGTGAYEQYF
>-|TRBJ1-6|TRBV5-5|-
TGTGCCAGCAGCACGGACCGCGGTTCACCCCTCAACTTT
CASSTDRGSPLNF
>-|TRBJ1-1|TRBV2|many
TGTGCCAGCAGGGAAGTGGGTTTCACTGAAGCTTTCTTT
CASREVGFTEAFF
>TRBD1|TRBJ2-2|TRBV6-5|many
TGTGCCAGCACCCGAAACAGGGCCAGGGGGTCCACCGGGGAGCTGTTTTTT
CASTRNRARGSTGELFF
>TRBD1|TRBJ2-6|TRBV7-9|many
TGTGCCAGCAGCAAGGACAGGGGGCAATCCTCTGGGGCCAACGTCCTGACTTTC
CASSKDRGQSSGANVLTF
>-|TRBJ1-5|TRBV5-1|few
TGCGCCAGCAGCTTAATGGGGGGCAATCAGCCCCAGAATTTT
CASSLMGGNQPQNF
>TRBD1|TRBJ2-7|TRBV5-1|many
TGCGCCAGCAGCGAACAGGGGATGGGAGTGGACGAGCAGTACTTC
CASSEQGMGVDEQYF
>TRBD1|TRBJ2-1|TRBV7-3|few
TGTGCCAGCAGCTTAAGACAGGGCCAGGGGGAGCAGTTCTTC
CASSLRQGQGEQFF
>TRBD1|TRBJ2-7|TRBV5-1|many
TGCGCCAGCAGACTCACAGGGGGTTACGAGCAGTACTTC
CASRLTGGYEQYF
>-|TRBJ2-2|TRBV5-1|many
TGCGCCAGCAGCGGGACGAGCGAAGGCGGGGAGCTGTTTTTT
CASSGTSEGGELFF
>TRBD1|TRBJ1-1|TRBV10-3|many
TGTGCCATCAGTGAGTTACAGGGGGCTCGCACTGAAGCTTTCTTT
CAISELQGARTEAFF
>TRBD1|TRBJ2-1|TRBV6-5|many
TGTGCCAGCAGCCGGACAGGGATTCTTTGGGATGAGCAGTTCTTC
CASSRTGILWDEQFF
>TRBD1|TRBJ1-1|TRBV13|many
TGTGCCAGCAGCTCGACAGGGCAGGCTTTCTTT
CASSSTGQAFF
>TRBD2|TRBJ2-5|TRBV4-1|-
TGCGCCAGCAGCCAAGAACTAGCGGGGGTCCAAGAGACCCAGTACTTC
CASSQELAGVQETQYF
>TRBD1|TRBJ2-3|TRBV12-3/TRBV12-4|many
TGTGCCAGCAGTTTATTGCGGACAGGGAGTGAAGATACGCAGTATTTT
CASSLLRTGSEDTQYF
>TRBD1|TRBJ1-2|TRBV7-2|many
TGTGCCAGCAGCCAACAAATCGCCGGGACAGGGCTTGGCTACACCTTC
CASSQQIAGTGLGYTF
>TRBD2|TRBJ2-1|TRBV5-1|many
TGCGCCAGCAGCTTGACGGGGGGGCGGAATGAGCAGTTCTTC
CASSLTGGRNEQFF
>TRBD2|TRBJ2-1|TRBV5-1|many
TGCGCCAGCAGTCGAAGCGGGGGGGCGCGTAATGAGCAGTTCTTC
CASSRSGGARNEQFF
>-|TRBJ2-3|TRBV9|many
TGTGCCAGCAGCGTAGGATCGGGGAAAACAGATACGCAGTATTTT
CASSVGSGKTDTQYF
>-|TRBJ2-7|TRBV11-3|many
TGTGCCAGCAGCTTCCAGGGAGAGGTCCACGAGCAGTACTTC
CASSFQGEVHEQYF
>-|TRBJ1-6|TRBV16|-
TGTGCCAGCAGCCTTTCTCCTGGACAGAATTCACCCCTCCACTTT
CASSLSPGQNSPLHF
>-|TRBJ1-2|TRBV20-1|many
TGCAGTGCAGACCTGGGCTACACCTTC
CSADLGYTF
>TRBD1|TRBJ2-7|TRBV3-1|medium-sized
TGTGCCAGCAGCCAAGTGACAGGGGTTCAGCAGTACTTC
CASSQVTGVQQYF
>TRBD1|TRBJ1-5|TRBV2|many
TGTGCCAGCAGTCCGTGGACAGGGGGGGATCAGCCCCAGCATTTT
CASSPWTGGDQPQHF
>TRBD1|TRBJ1-3|TRBV11-2|many
TGTGCCAGCAGCTTCGAGACAGGGGGCTCTGGAAACACCATATATTTT
CASSFETGGSGNTIYF
>TRBD1|TRBJ1-1|TRBV7-3|many
TGTGCCAGCAGTCCCACAGGGGGGAACACTGAAGCTTTCTTT
CASSPTGGNTEAFF
>-|TRBJ2-5|TRBV20-1|many
TGCAGTGCTAGAGGGTACAGGGAGACCCAGTACTTC
CSARGYRETQYF
>TRBD1|TRBJ2-1|TRBV18|many
TGTGCCAGCTCACCCGGGACAGGGGGCTTTGAGCAGTTCTTC
CASSPGTGGFEQFF
>-|TRBJ2-2|TRBV28|many
TGTGCCAGCAGTTCTTCCACGTCGACCGGGGAGCTGTTTTTT
CASSSSTSTGELFF
>-|TRBJ2-7|TRBV7-6|-
TGTGCCAGCAGCGATGGGGGCGCGCCATACGAGCAGTACTTC
CASSDGGAPYEQYF
>TRBD1|TRBJ1-2|TRBV7-9|many
TGTGCCAGCAGCCTCGGGACAGGGGGTGGCTACACCTTC
CASSLGTGGGYTF
>-|TRBJ1-3|TRBV5-1|many
TGCGCCAGCAGCTTAGAAGACAGAGTCTCTGGAAACACCATATATTTT
CASSLEDRVSGNTIYF
>-|TRBJ2-1|TRBV11-3|many
TGTGCCAGCAGCTTAGGTGACTACCATGAGCAGTTCTTC
CASSLGDYHEQFF
>-|TRBJ1-2|TRBV6-5|many
TGTGCCAGCAGTTACTCGATACAATCTAACTATGGCTACACCTTC
CASSYSIQSNYGYTF
>-|TRBJ2-1|TRBV7-2|few
TGTGCCAGCAGCTTTAAACCCCGGTTGGAGCAGTTCTTC
CASSFKPRLEQFF
>-|TRBJ2-3|TRBV12-3/TRBV12-4|many
TGTGCCAGCACCCCTGGGGGCCAACGAGATACGCAGTATTTT
CASTPGGQRDTQYF
>TRBD1|TRBJ2-5|TRBV19|few
TGTGCCAGTAGTACCGGGGGACAGGGGTTCGAGACCCAGTACTTC
CASSTGGQGFETQYF
>-|TRBJ2-3|TRBV2|many
TGTGCCAGCTGGACGATACCTAGCACAGATACGCAGTATTTT
CASWTIPSTDTQYF
>-|TRBJ2-3|TRBV5-1|many
TGCGCCAGCAGCAACGACGAGGCCATCACCGGGGCGTATTTT
CASSNDEAITGAYF
>-|TRBJ1-3|TRBV5-1|many
TGCGCCAGCAGCGTAGGAAACACCATATATTTT
CASSVGNTIYF
>TRBD1|TRBJ2-4|TRBV5-6|many
TGTGCCAGCAGCTTTGGGACAGGGCAGAACATTCAGTACTTC
CASSFGTGQNIQYF
>-|TRBJ1-2|TRBV10-3|many
TGTGCCATCAGTGATGTCGGGGCCAAAACGCTTGGCTACACCTTC
CAISDVGAKTLGYTF
>-|TRBJ2-1|TRBV7-9|many
TGTGCCAGCAGCTTAGCGCTGGGGGGGCACAATGAGCAGTTCTTC
CASSLALGGHNEQFF
>-|TRBJ1-2|TRBV5-1|many
TGCGCCAGCAGCCCCCGGGCGGACAGAAAGGGCTACACCTTC
CASSPRADRKGYTF
>TRBD2|TRBJ2-1|TRBV18|many
TGTGCCAGCTCACCCCCCGGGGGGGCTGGGGATGAGCAGTTCTTC
CASSPPGGAGDEQFF
>-|TRBJ2-1|TRBV28|many
TGTGCCAGCAGTAGCCGGAAGGGGCAATTCAATGAGCAGTTCTTC
CASSSRKGQFNEQFF
>-|TRBJ2-5|TRBV12-3/TRBV12-4|many
TGTGCCAGCGGTGGGGGGGGCTCTGCTGGAGAGACCCAGTACTTC
CASGGGGSAGETQYF
>-|TRBJ1-2|TRBV5-1|many
TGCGCCAGCAGAATGGGCGGGGGTTCAGGCTACACCTTC
CASRMGGGSGYTF
>-|TRBJ1-4|TRBV12-3/TRBV12-4|many
TGTGCCAGCACAGTGCTAAATGAAAAACTGTTTTTT
CASTVLNEKLFF
>TRBD2|TRBJ2-1|TRBV7-9|many
TGTGCCAGCAGCGCCCGGACTAGCCCACACAATGAGCAGTTCTTC
CASSARTSPHNEQFF
>-|TRBJ2-4|TRBV7-2|many
TGTGCCAGCAGCTACAGGGATCTAGCCAAAAACATTCAGTACTTC
CASSYRDLAKNIQYF
>-|TRBJ2-3|TRBV28|many
TGTGCCAGCAGTTTAATAGATACGCAGTATTTT
CASSLIDTQYF
>-|TRBJ1-2|TRBV7-9|many
TGTGCCAGCAGCTTACGGACAGATTATGGCTACACCTTC
CASSLRTDYGYTF